Each of the 10 T cell receptor beta chains below was sequenced from the same sample in a study of siplizumab effects on memory and regulatory T cells. The protocol was immunoSEQ multiplex PCR, while the TCRdb copy is restricted to in-frame clones and leaves out a portion. The table lists roughly 100,000 clones, around 97% of them singletons. The sequenced material came from naive CD4+ T cells sorted from blood. Source of these receptors: a human donor in good health.

The CDR3 is CASTGGQYNEQFF. The CDR3 DNA is TGTGCCAGCACGGGGGGCCAGTACAATGAGCAGTTCTTC. This sequence joins TRBV27 and TRBJ2-1; D is perhaps TRBD2 (7 bases). CDR1 is MNHEY, CDR2 SMNVEV, per germline (reference sequence). The CDR3 runs 13 residues. V was cut by 7 bases and J by 4 bases, with 11 bases left in between.

V and J are TRBV25-1 and TRBJ1-6, with D uncertain. V gave up 2 bases and J gave up 4 bases, with 9 bases separating them. Germline V gene lookup returns CDR1 MGHDK and CDR2 SYGVNS. The CDR3 is 15 residues long. CDR3 in amino acids: CASSETRTYNSPLHF. Written as DNA, the CDR3 is TGTGCCAGCAGTGAAACCAGGACTTATAATTCACCCCTCCACTTT.

This chain joins TRBV15 and TRBJ2-7; D is ambiguous. The CDR3 sequence is 12 residues long. The V gene lost 1 base and the J gene lost 9 bases, with 10 bases spanning the gap. Per the germline V gene, CDR1 is LNHNV and CDR2 is YYDKDF (reference sequence). The CDR3 DNA sequence: TGTGCCACCAGCAGAGGGCTTAAGGGGCAGTACTTC. Encoded protein: CATSRGLKGQYF.

The genes are TRBV7-2 and TRBJ2-7; 8 positions agree with TRBD1. Per the germline V gene, CDR1 is SGHTA and CDR2 is FQGNSA. Trimming removed 3 bases from V and 7 bases from J; junction bases left unmatched: 11. The CDR3 length is 15 residues. CDR3 DNA: TGTGCCAGCAGCTTGGAGCTCAGGGGGCAAGATGAGCAGTACTTC. Its protein is CASSLELRGQDEQYF.

This chain connects TRBV7-2 to TRBJ1-2; D not certain. The V and J ends lost 4 bases and 4 bases respectively, with 13 bases between them. CDR3 size: 14 residues. Germline V lookup: CDR1 SGHTA, CDR2 FQGNSA. CDR3: CASSSERAGYGYTF. DNA for the CDR3: TGTGCCAGCAGCTCGGAGAGGGCTGGCTATGGCTACACCTTC.

The rearrangement links TRBV6-5 to TRBJ1-1; D is unresolved. The germline CDR1 and CDR2 sequences are MNHEY and SVGAGI. The CDR3 covers 14 residues. V lost 2 bases to trimming and J lost 0 bases, with 7 bases between them. DNA for the CDR3: TGTGCCAGCAGTTACGGGTGGATGAACACTGAAGCTTTCTTT. It codes for CASSYGWMNTEAFF.

This chain connects TRBV18 to TRBJ1-4; 9 nucleotides match TRBD1. The CDR3 sequence is 14 residues long. Germline V gives CDR1 KGHSH, CDR2 LQKENI. V trimming: 3 bases; J trimming: 5 bases; junction bases outside the gene matches: 1. Here the CDR3 reads CASSPGQGNEKLFF. In DNA, the CDR3 is TGTGCCAGCTCACCGGGACAGGGCAATGAAAAACTGTTTTTT.

This chain connects TRBV4-1 to TRBJ1-4; the D is unclear. Germline V CDR1 and CDR2: MGHRA, YSYEKL. The length of the CDR3 is 14 residues. Trimming left V 4 bases short and J 3 bases short, with 9 bases between. CDR3 amino acids: CASSLRAANEKLFF. DNA of the CDR3: TGCGCCAGCAGCCTGCGTGCAGCTAATGAAAAACTGTTTTTT.

The J gene is TRBJ2-7, the V gene TRBV28; 9 nucleotides align to TRBD1. J lost 6 bases, V lost 3 bases, and 9 bases had no gene match. The germline V gene has CDR1 MDHEN and CDR2 SYDVKM. The CDR3 runs to 15 residues. CDR3 bases: TGTGCCAGCAGTTTGTGGGGACAGGGACGTGGCGAGCAGTACTTC. This gives the protein CASSLWGQGRGEQYF.

The gene calls are TRBV4-1 and TRBJ1-6, with 7 bases identical to TRBD1. Germline trimming cut 0 bases from V and 7 bases from J; bases unmatched to any gene: 3. CDR1 is MGHRA, CDR2 YSYEKL, per germline. The CDR3 extends over 15 amino acids. This CDR3 reads CASSQEDRANSPLHF. DNA of the CDR3: TGCGCCAGCAGCCAAGAAGACAGGGCAAATTCACCCCTCCACTTT.